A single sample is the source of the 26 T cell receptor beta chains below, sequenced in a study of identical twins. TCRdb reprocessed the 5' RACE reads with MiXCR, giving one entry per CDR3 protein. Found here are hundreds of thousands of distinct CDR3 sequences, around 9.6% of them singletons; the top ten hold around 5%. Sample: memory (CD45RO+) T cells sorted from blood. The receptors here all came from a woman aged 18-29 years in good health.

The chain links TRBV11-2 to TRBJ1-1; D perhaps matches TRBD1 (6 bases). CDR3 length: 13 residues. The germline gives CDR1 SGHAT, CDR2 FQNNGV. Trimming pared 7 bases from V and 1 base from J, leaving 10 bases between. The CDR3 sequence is CASNRASNTEAFF. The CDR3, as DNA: TGTGCCAGCAACAGGGCATCGAACACTGAAGCTTTCTTT.

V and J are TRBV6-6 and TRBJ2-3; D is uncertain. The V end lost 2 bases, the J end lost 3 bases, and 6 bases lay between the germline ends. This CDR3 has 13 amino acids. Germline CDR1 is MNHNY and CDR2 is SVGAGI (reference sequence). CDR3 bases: TGTGCCAGCAGTTACCCCTCGACAGATACGCAGTATTTT. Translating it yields CASSYPSTDTQYF.

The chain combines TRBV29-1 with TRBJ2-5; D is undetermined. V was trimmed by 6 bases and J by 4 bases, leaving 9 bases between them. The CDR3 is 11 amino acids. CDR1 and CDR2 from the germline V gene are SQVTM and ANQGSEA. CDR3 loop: CSVAPGETQYF. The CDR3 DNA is TGCAGCGTGGCCCCCGGAGAGACCCAGTACTTC.

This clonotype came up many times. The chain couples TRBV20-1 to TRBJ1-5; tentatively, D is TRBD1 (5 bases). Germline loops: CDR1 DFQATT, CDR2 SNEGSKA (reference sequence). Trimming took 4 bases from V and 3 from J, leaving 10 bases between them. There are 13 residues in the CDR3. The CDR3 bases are TGCAGTGCTATCGGACACCTCAATCAGCCCCAGCATTTT. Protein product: CSAIGHLNQPQHF.

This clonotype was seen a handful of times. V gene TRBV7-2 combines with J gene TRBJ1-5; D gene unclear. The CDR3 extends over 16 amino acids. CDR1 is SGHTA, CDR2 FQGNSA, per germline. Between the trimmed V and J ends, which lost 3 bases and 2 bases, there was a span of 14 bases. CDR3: CASSLAPLAGNQPQHF. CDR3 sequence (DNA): TGTGCCAGCAGCTTGGCTCCTTTAGCGGGCAATCAGCCCCAGCATTTT.

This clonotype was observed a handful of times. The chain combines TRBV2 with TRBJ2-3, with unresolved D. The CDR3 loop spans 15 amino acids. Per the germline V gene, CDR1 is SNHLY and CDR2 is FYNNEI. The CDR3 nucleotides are TGTGCGCAGCAGGTCCCGGAAGGTTTTTTAGATACGCAGTATTTT. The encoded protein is CAQQVPEGFLDTQYF.

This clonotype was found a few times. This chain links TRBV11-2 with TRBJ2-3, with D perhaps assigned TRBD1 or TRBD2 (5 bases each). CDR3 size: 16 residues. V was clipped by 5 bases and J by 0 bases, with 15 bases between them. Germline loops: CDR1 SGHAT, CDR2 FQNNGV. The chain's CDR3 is CASSRGLGLSTDTQYF. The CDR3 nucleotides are TGTGCCAGCAGCCGAGGGCTGGGGCTTAGCACAGATACGCAGTATTTT.

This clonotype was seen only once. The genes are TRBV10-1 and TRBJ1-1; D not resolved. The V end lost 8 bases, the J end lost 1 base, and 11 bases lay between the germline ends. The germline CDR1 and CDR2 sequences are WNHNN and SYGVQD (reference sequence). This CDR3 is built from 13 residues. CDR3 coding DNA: TGCGCCAGCTCTCCCAATCCGAACACTGAAGCTTTCTTT. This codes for CASSPNPNTEAFF.

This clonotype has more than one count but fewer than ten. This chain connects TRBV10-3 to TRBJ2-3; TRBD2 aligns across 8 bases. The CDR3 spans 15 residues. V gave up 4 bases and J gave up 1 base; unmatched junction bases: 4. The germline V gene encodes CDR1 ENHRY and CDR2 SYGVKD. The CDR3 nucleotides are TGTGCCATCAGTGTAATAGCGGGGCGCACAGATACGCAGTATTTT. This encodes CAISVIAGRTDTQYF.

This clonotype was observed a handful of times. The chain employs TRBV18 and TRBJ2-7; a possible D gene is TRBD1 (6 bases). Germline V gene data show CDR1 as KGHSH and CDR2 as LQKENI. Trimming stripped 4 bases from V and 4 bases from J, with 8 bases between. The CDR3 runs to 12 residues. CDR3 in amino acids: CASSHGQYEQYF. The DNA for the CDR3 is TGTGCCAGCTCACACGGACAGTACGAGCAGTACTTC.

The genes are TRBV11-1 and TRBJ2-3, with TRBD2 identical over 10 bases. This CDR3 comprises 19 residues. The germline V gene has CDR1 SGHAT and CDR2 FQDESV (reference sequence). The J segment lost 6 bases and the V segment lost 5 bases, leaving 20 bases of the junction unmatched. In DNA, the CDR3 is TGTGCCAGCAGCCCCTCATCGGCTGGACTAGCGGAGACCGGTGATACGCAGTATTTT. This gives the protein CASSPSSAGLAETGDTQYF.

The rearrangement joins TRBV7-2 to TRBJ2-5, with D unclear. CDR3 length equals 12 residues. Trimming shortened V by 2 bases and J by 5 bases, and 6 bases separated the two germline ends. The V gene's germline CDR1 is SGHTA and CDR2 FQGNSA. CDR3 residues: CASSLSLETQYF. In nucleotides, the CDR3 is TGTGCCAGCAGCTTATCGTTGGAGACCCAGTACTTC. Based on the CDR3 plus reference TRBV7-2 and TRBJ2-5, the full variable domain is GAGVSQSPSNKVTEKGKDVELRCDPISGHTALYWYRQSLGQGLEFLIYFQGNSAPDKSGLPSDRFSAERTGGSVSTLTIQRTQQEDSAVYLCASSLSLETQYFGPGTRLLVL.

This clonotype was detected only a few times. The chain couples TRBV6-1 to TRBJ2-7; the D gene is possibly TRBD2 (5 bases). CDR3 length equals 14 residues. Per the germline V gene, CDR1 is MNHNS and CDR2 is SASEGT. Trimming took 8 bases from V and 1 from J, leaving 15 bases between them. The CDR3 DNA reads TGTGCCAGCTCCCCTAGGTCGGGGTCCTACGAGCAGTACTTC. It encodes CASSPRSGSYEQYF.

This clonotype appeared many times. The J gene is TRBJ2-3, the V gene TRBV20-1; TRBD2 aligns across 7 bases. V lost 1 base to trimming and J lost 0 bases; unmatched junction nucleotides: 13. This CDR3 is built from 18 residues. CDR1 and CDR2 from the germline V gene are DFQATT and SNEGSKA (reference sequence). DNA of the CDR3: TGCAGTGCTAGAGGGGAGGGAGGTCGGGGGTCTAGCACAGATACGCAGTATTTT. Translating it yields CSARGEGGRGSSTDTQYF.

The CDR3 here is CASSQEWGTGVRNTEAFF. CDR3 nucleotides: TGCGCCAGCAGCCAAGAATGGGGGACAGGGGTCAGGAACACTGAAGCTTTCTTT. This rearrangement joins TRBV4-3 to TRBJ1-1; 10 bases agree with TRBD1. V lost 0 bases to trimming and J lost 1 base; unmatched junction nucleotides: 8. The CDR3 has 18 amino acids. Germline loops: CDR1 LGHNA, CDR2 YSLEER.

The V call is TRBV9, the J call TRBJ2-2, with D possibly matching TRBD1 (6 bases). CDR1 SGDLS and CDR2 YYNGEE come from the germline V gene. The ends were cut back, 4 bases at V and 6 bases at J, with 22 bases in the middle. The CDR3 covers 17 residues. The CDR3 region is CASSPRGGRGFAGELFF. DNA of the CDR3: TGTGCCAGCAGCCCCCGAGGAGGAAGGGGGTTTGCCGGGGAGCTGTTTTTT.

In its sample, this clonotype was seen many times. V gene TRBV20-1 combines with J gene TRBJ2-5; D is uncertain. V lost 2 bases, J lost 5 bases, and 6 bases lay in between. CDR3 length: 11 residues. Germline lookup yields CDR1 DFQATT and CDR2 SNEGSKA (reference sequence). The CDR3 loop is CSARTPETQYF. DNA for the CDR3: TGCAGTGCTAGAACCCCGGAGACCCAGTACTTC.

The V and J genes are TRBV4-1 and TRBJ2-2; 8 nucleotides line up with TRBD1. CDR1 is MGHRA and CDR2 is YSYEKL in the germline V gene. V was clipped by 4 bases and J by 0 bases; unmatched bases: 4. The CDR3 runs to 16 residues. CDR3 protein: CASSPRQGSNTGELFF. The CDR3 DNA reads TGCGCCAGCAGCCCGCGACAGGGGTCGAACACCGGGGAGCTGTTTTTT.

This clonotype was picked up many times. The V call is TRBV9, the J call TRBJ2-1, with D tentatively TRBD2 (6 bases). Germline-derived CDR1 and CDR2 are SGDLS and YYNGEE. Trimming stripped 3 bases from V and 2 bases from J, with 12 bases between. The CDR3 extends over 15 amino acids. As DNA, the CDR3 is TGTGCCAGCAGCGGAGCGGGTTCCACCTACAATGAGCAGTTCTTC. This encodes CASSGAGSTYNEQFF. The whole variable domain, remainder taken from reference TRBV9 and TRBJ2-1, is DSGVTQTPKHLITATGQRVTLRCSPRSGDLSVYWYQQSLDQGLQFLIQYYNGEERAKGNILERFSAQQFPDLHSELNLSSLELGDSALYFCASSGAGSTYNEQFFGPGTRLTVL.

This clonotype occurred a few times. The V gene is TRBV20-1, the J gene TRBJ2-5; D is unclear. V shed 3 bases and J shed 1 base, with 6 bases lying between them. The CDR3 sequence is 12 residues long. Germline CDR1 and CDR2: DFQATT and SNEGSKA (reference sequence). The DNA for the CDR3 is TGCAGTGCTAGGGCCCCCCAAGAGACCCAGTACTTC. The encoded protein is CSARAPQETQYF.

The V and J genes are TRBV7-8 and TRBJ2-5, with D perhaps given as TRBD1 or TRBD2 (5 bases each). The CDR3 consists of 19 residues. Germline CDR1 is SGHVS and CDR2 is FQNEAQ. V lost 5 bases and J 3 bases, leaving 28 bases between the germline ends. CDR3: CASSKRMLWDGGKKETQYF. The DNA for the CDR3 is TGTGCCAGCAGCAAAAGGATGTTATGGGACGGAGGAAAGAAAGAGACCCAGTACTTC.

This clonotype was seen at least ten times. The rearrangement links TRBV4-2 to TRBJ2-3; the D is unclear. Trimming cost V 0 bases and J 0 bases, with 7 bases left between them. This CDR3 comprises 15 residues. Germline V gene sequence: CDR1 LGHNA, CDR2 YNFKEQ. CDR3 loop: CASSQDPISTDTQYF. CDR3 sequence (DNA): TGTGCCAGCAGCCAAGATCCGATTAGCACAGATACGCAGTATTTT.

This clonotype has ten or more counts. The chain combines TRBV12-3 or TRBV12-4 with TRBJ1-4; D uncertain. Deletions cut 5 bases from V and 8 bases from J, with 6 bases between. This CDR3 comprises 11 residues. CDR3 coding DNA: TGTGCCAGCAGTATCGGGGAAAAACTGTTTTTT. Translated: CASSIGEKLFF.

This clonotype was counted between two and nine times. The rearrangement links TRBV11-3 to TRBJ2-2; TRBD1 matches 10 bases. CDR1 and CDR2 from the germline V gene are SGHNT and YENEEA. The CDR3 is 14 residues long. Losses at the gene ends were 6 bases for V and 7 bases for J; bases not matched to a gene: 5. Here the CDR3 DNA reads TGTGCCAGCAGTCGACAGGGGGCAAGCGGGGAGCTGTTTTTT. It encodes CASSRQGASGELFF.

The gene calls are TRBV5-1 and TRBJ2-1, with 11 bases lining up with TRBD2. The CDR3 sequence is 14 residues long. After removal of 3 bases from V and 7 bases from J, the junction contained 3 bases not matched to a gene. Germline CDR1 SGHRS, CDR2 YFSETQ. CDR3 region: CASSSWTSGNEQFF. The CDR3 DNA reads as TGCGCCAGCAGCTCTTGGACTAGCGGGAATGAGCAGTTCTTC.

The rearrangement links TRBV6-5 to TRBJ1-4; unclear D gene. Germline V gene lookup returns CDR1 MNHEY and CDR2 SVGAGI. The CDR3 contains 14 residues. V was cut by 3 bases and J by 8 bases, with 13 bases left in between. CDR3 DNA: TGTGCCAGCAGTTATTCTCAATTGGGGGAAAAACTGTTTTTT. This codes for CASSYSQLGEKLFF.